The present entry profiles one TCR beta chain with its context. The antigen it binds to is not known. The input lacks base qualities; no much larger clone sits a single base away. TCR beta CDR3 regions were amplified from genomic DNA by bias-controlled multiplex PCR with the immunoSEQ v3 hsTCRB kit. TCR libraries were sequenced on an Illumina NextSeq 500 to 2 million to 2.5 million read pairs for survey level or roughly 4.5-6 million for deep level. The source study handled its data this way. Clonality was reported by immunoSEQ Analyzer software, which also assigned V, D and J genes and filtered out non-productive sequences. Repertoires were compared using productive Simpson clonality and Morisita overlap index of productive TRB rearrangements between infused TIL and blood. TCRdb's version of the immuneACCESS table is confined to in-frame rearrangements and falls short of the full clone set. An unresolved V gene accounts for under half of the shortfall where checked; the remainder is of unknown origin. The DNA was the basis for D and trimming; V, J and clone size are from that table. This sample has about 100,000 clones in its table, and 50% to 70% of those were observed once. Approximately 10% of the sample is in the top ten clones.

Taken from cysteine to phenylalanine, the CDR3 has 14 residues. Of the read, only the CDR3 DNA is kept; its 42 bases are in frame from base 1. Between the V and J ends, shortened by 2 bases and 4 bases respectively, the junction contains 9 bases. CDR1 and CDR2 were assigned from the germline V gene as MNHEY and SVGAGI. This sample is drawn from a study of TIL therapy for anti-PD-1-resistant metastatic lung cancer listed by TCRdb under 2021. Turning to the overall study: Enrolled patients had a median age of around 58 years (range roughly 35-85) and a median tumor PD-L1 proportion score of less than 7%. Most of the cohort had lung adenocarcinoma, a few tumors were EGFR-mutant and two were ALK-rearranged, and half of the patients were current or former smokers. A median non-synonymous tumor mutation burden of more than 1.2 mutations per megabase was determined across the cohort by whole-exome sequencing. Clonotypes were tracked across tumor, expanded TIL product and serial blood samples by T cell receptor beta sequencing of tumor and peripheral blood.

Reading the label with the study, this specimen's time point is: pre-treatment sample, taken before nivolumab and TIL therapy. Baseline tumor samples were excised metastases, mostly pleural nodules or supraclavicular lymph nodes, from the same resection used to grow TIL. Tumors were harvested before any PD-1/PD-L1 blockade; patients then received nivolumab, and those progressing received lymphodepletion, expanded TIL infusion and IL-2. A phase I trial run at two centers enrolled adults with stage 4 NSCLC between 2017 and early 2020. Samples were obtained from a single-arm, open-label phase I trial in which tumor-infiltrating lymphocyte therapy with nivolumab was evaluated in advanced non-small cell lung cancer. Portions of each resected tumor were snap-frozen in liquid nitrogen and stored at -80 °C. Tumor regions of interest were chosen on H&E sections by laser-capture macrodissection, pulverized into about 15 mg aliquots, and extracted with Qiagen Allprep kits.

The study at large found these results: Clonal turnover during TIL culture was high, and many clones enriched in the product were not detected in the baseline tumor, suggesting clonal contraction instead of faithful expansion. The study protocol defined all tumor marker inferences as exploratory. Compared with baseline intratumoral T cells, expanded TIL cultures were more clonal and less diverse (median clonality about 6% vs 30%, p < 0.0001). Generalizability was limited because the cohort was highly selected, with more treatment-naive, never-smoker and oncogene-addicted patients included than is typical.

The source was tumor tissue, collected at baseline. The V and J genes are TRBV6-5 and TRBJ1-3; a tentative D call is TRBD1 (5 bases match). The sequence was obtained from a person between 30 and 79 years old with non-small cell lung cancer. The CDR3 is CASSYGDRGNTIYF. The sequenced DNA is TGTGCCAGCAGTTACGGCGACAGAGGAAACACCATATATTTT.